This TCR beta chain was recovered during a study of vaccination and CD4 T cells after COVID-19. This sample's treatment: approximately nine-day PBMC culture with coronavirus spike peptide pools or control peptides (ViraFEST assay). ViraFEST enlarged antigen-specific T cell populations with peptide pools and afterwards sequenced TCRs. In this sample, this clonotype turned up a few times. Its antigen remains unknown. Trimming removed 3 bases from V and 4 bases from J; junction bases left unmatched: 6. The CDR3 has 15 amino acids. Germline V gene data show CDR1 as SEHNR and CDR2 as FQNEAQ (reference sequence). Sequencing of the DNA from cultured CD4+ T cells was carried out with the Oncomine TCR Beta short-read assay. TCRdb called the PCR reads again in MiXCR, with one record for every CDR3 protein. Of about 19,000 distinct CDR3 sequences detected, roughly 50% appear once; the ten largest clones hold 2% to 3%.

V usage is TRBV7-9 and J usage is TRBJ1-2, with 9 bases fitting TRBD1. The source material was CD4+ T cells from blood, cultured in vitro, sampled after SARS-CoV-2 vaccination. This sequence was found in a human donor who had recovered from COVID-19. In nucleotides, the CDR3 is TGTGCCAGCAGCTTTCACGAGGGACAGGGCTATGGCTACACCTTC. Translation gives CASSFHEGQGYGYTF.